Here is one T cell receptor (beta chain) with its context. Ophthalmopathy in the patients scored at least 3 on Clinical Activity Score and at least 4 on NOSPECS grade, lasting under 3 months. Exclusion of a patient resulted from uncontrolled infection, other autoimmune disease, pregnancy or lactation. RNA transcripts served as the template for amplifying TCR beta CDR3 regions. When the TCR CDR3 underwent first-round RT-PCR, the HTBI primer set was used. MiXCR was run by TCRdb on the multiplex PCR reads, yielding one entry per CDR3 protein. The sample contains about 260,000 distinct CDR3 sequences, around 15% of which appear only once. The data originate from a study of T cells in Graves' hyperthyroidism and ophthalmopathy. Germline CDR1 SGHDT, CDR2 YYEEEE. Trimming shortened V by 2 bases and J by 4 bases, and 13 bases separated the two germline ends. This CDR3 contains 15 residues.

The source of this sequence is a woman between 18 and 29 years old with Graves' ophthalmopathy. This chain uses TRBV5-6 with TRBJ2-1, with D unresolved. What was sequenced was blood. The CDR3 sequence: CASSFTRSQYNEQFF. The CDR3 DNA is TGTGCCAGCAGCTTCACCCGCAGTCAGTACAATGAGCAGTTCTTC.